This TCR beta chain was sequenced during a study of blood T cell repertoires in COVID-19. Across the study: Acute-phase and convalescent COVID-19 samples originated in the United States, Italy and Spain.

Germline V gene lookup returns CDR1 SGHRS and CDR2 YFSETQ. Deletions cut 1 base from V and 2 bases from J, with 13 bases between. CDR3 size: 16 residues. The repertoire was sequenced with immunoSEQ multiplex PCR; TCRdb's copy has only in-frame clones and lacks some. The sample holds fewer than 500,000 clones; around 88% are singletons and the top ten take around 4.5%. The receptor's source is a woman between 25 and 40 years old with acute or convalescent COVID-19. The sequenced material came from peripheral blood. This chain uses TRBV5-1 with TRBJ2-1, with a weak D call TRBD2 (6 bases). The CDR3 sequence is CASSLNAGITYNEQFF. DNA for the CDR3: TGCGCCAGCAGCTTGAATGCGGGGATCACCTACAATGAGCAGTTCTTC.